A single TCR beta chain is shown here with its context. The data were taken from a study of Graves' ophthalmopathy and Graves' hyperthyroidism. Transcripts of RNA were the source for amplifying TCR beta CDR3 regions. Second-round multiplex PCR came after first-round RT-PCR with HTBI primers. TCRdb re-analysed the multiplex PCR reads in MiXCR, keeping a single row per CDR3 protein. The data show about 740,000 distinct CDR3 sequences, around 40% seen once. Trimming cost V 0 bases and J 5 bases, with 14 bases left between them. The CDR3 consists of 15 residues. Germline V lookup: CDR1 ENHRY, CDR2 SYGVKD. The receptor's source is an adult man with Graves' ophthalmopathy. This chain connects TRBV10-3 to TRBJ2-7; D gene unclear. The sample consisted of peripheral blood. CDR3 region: CAISESVGNDHEQYF. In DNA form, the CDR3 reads TGTGCCATCAGTGAGTCGGTGGGGAACGACCACGAGCAGTACTTC.